In its sample, the clone carrying this T cell receptor (beta chain) ranks as medium-sized. The data stem from a study of early T cells in non-severe SARS-CoV-2 infection. Germline V gives CDR1 MNHEY, CDR2 SMNVEV (reference sequence). The CDR3 contains 14 residues. V lost 3 bases and J lost 5, with 14 bases in between. In the library, individual cDNA molecules carried attached unique molecular identifiers. In TCRdb, the 5' RACE reads were re-called with MiXCR into one record per CDR3 protein. The sample lists tens of thousands of distinct CDR3 sequences; 10% were seen once. V usage is TRBV27 and J usage is TRBJ2-7, with a possible D match to TRBD2 (6 bases). Sequenced sample: whole blood. The receptor comes from an adult who was a healthcare worker with PCR-confirmed SARS-CoV-2 infection or an uninfected control (not recorded which). The chain's CDR3 is CASSFRGGQDEQYF. The CDR3 DNA is TGTGCCAGCAGTTTCCGGGGAGGTCAAGACGAGCAGTACTTC.